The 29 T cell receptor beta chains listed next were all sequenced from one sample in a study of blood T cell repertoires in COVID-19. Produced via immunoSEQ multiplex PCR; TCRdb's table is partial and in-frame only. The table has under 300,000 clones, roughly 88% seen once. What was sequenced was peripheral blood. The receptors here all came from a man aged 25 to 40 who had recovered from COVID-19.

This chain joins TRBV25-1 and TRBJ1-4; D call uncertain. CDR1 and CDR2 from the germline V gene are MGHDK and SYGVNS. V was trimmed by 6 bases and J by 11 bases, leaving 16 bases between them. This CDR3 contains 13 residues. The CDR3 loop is CASRGRVGGKLFF. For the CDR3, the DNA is TGTGCCAGCAGGGGAAGGGTAGGAGGGAAACTGTTTTTT.

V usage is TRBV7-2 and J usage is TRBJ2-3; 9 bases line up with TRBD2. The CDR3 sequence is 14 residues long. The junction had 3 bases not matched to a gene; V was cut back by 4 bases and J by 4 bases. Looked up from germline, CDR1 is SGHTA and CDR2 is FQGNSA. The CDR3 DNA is TGTGCCAGCAGCTGGCGCGGGGGGGCAGATACGCAGTATTTT. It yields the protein CASSWRGGADTQYF.

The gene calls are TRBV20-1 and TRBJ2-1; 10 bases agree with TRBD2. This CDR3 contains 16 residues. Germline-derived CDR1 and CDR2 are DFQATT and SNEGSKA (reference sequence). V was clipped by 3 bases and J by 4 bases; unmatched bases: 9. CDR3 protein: CSASPRTSGLYNEQFF. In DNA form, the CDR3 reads TGCAGTGCTAGTCCACGGACTAGCGGACTGTACAATGAGCAGTTCTTC.

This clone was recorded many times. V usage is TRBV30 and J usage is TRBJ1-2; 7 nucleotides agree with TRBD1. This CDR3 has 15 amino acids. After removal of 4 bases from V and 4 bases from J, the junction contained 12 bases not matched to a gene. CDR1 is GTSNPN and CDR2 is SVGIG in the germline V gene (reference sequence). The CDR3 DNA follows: TGTGCCTGGACCCGTGACAGGGATGGGGTCTATGGCTACACCTTC. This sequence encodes CAWTRDRDGVYGYTF.

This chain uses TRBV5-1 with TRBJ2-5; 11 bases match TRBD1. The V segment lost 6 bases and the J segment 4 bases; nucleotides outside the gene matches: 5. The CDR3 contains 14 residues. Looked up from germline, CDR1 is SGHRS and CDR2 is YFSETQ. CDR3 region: CASTGQGAAETQYF. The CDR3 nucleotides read TGCGCCAGCACAGGACAGGGGGCTGCAGAGACCCAGTACTTC.

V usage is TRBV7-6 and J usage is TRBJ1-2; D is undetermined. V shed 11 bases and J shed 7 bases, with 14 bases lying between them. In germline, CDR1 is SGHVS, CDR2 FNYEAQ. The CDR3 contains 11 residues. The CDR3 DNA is TGTGCCGTGGGCATGGTTGGTGGCTACACCTTC. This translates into CAVGMVGGYTF.

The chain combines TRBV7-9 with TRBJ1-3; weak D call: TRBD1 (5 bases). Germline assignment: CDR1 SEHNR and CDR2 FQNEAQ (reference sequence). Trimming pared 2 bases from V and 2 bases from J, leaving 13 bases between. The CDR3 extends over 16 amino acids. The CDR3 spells CASSLTPAGPGNTIYF. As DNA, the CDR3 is TGTGCCAGCAGCTTAACCCCAGCAGGGCCTGGAAACACCATATATTTT.

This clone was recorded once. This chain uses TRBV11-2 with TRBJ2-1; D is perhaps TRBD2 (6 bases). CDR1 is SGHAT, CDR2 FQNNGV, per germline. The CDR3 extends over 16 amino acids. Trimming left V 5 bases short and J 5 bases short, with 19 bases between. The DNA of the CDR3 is TGTGCCAGCAGCCCCCAAGTCGACTGGGGGGACAATGAGCAGTTCTTC. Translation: CASSPQVDWGDNEQFF.

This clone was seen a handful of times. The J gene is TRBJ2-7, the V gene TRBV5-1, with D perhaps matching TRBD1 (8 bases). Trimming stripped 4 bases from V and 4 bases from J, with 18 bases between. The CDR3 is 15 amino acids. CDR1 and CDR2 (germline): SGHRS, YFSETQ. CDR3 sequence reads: CASSPDGQGGYEQYF. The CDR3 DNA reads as TGCGCCAGCAGCCCGGACGGACAGGGAGGGTACGAGCAGTACTTC.

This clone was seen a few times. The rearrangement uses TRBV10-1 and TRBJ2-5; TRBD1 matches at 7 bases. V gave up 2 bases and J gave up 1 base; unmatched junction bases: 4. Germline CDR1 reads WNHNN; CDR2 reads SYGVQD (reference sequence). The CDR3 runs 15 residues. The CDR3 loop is CASSETGQVQETQYF. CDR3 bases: TGCGCCAGCAGTGAGACCGGACAGGTCCAAGAGACCCAGTACTTC.

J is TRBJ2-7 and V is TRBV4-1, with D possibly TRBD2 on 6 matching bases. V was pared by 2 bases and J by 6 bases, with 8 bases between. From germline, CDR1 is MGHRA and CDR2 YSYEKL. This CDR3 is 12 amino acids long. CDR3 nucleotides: TGCGCCAGCAGCCAACGGGGGATCGAGCAGTACTTC. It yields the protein CASSQRGIEQYF.

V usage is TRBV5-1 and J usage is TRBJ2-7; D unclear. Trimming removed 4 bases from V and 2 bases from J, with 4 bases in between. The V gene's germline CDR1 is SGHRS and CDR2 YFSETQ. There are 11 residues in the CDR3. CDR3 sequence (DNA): TGCGCCAGCAGCGGCACCTACGAGCAGTACTTC. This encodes CASSGTYEQYF.

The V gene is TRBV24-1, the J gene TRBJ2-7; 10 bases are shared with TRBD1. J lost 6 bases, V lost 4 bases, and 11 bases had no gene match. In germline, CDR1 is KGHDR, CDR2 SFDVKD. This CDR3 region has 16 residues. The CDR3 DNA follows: TGTGCCACCAGTGAGGAAGGGACAGGGGAATTCGGCGAGCAGTACTTC. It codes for CATSEEGTGEFGEQYF.

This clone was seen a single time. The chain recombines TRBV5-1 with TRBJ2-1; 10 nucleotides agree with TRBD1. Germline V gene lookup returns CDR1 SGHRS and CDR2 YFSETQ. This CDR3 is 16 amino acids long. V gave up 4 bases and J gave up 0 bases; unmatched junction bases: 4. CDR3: CASSGRDRGSYNEQFF. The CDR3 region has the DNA TGCGCCAGCAGCGGTAGGGACAGGGGCTCCTACAATGAGCAGTTCTTC. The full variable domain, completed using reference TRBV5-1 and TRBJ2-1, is KAGVTQTPRYLIKTRGQQVTLSCSPISGHRSVSWYQQTPGQGLQFLFEYFSETQRNKGNFPGRFSGRQFSNSRSEMNVSTLELGDSALYLCASSGRDRGSYNEQFFGPGTRLTVL.

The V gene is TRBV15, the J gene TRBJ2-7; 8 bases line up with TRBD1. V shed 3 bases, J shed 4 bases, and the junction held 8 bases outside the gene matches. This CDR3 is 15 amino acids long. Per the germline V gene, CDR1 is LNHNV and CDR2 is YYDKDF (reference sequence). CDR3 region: CATSSRQGARYEQYF. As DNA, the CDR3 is TGTGCCACCAGCAGCCGCCAGGGGGCAAGGTACGAGCAGTACTTC.

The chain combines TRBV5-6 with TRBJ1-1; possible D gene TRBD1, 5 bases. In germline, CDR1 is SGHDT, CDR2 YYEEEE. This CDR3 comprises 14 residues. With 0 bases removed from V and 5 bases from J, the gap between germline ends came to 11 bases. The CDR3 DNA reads TGTGCCAGCAGCTTGGATAGGGGAGGAACTGAAGCTTTCTTT. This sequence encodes CASSLDRGGTEAFF.

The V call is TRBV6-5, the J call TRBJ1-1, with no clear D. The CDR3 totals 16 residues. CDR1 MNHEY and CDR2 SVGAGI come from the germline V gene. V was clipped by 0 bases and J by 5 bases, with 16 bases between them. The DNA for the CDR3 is TGTGCCAGCAGTTACTCAGTCGGCTCCTCGCGGACTGAAGCTTTCTTT. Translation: CASSYSVGSSRTEAFF.

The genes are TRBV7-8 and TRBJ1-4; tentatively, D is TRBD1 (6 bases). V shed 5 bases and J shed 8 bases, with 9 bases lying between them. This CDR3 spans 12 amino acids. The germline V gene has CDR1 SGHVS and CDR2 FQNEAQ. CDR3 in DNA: TGTGCCAGCAGCCGAAGGGGGGAAAAACTGTTTTTT. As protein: CASSRRGEKLFF. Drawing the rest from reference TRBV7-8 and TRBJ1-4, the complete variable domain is GAGVSQSPRYKVAKRGQDVALRCDPISGHVSLFWYQQALGQGPEFLTYFQNEAQLDKSGLPSDRFFAERPEGSVSTLKIQRTQQEDSAVYLCASSRRGEKLFFGSGTQLSVL.

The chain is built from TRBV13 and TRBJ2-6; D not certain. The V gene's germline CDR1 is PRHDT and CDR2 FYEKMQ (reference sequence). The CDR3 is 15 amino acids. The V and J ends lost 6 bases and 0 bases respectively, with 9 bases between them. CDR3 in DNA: TGTGCCAGCAGTTCAGTGGTCTCTGGGGCCAACGTCCTGACTTTC. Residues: CASSSVVSGANVLTF.

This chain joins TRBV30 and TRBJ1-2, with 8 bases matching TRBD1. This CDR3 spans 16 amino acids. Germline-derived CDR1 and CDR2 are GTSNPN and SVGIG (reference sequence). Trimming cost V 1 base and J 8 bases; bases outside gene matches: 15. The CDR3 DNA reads TGTGCCTGGAGTGAAAACAGGGGGACTCTATTAGGGGGCTACACCTTC. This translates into CAWSENRGTLLGGYTF. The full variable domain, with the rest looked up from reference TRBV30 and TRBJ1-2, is SQTIHQWPATLVQPVGSPLSLECTVEGTSNPNLYWYRQAAGRGLQLLFYSVGIGQISSEVPQNLSASRPQDRQFILSSKKLLLSDSGFYLCAWSENRGTLLGGYTFGSGTRLTVV.

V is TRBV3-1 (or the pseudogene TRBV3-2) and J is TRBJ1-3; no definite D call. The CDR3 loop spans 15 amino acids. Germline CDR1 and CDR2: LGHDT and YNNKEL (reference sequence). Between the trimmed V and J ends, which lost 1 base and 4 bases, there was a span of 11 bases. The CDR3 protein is CASSQVGGRGNTIYF. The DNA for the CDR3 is TGTGCCAGCAGCCAAGTCGGAGGGCGAGGAAACACCATATATTTT.

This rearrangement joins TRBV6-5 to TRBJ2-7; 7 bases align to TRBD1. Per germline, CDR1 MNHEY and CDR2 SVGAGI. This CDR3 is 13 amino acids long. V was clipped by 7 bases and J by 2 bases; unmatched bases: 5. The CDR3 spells CASNKQGTYEQYF. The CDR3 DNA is TGTGCCAGCAACAAACAGGGGACCTACGAGCAGTACTTC.

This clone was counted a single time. The CDR3 here is CASSPTESYSYEQYF. The CDR3 coding sequence is TGTGCCAGTAGTCCGACGGAGTCCTACTCCTACGAGCAGTACTTC. J is TRBJ2-7 and V is TRBV19; D not resolved. Germline CDR1 LNHDA, CDR2 SQIVND (reference sequence). This CDR3 comprises 15 residues. V lost 5 bases, J lost 0 bases, and 14 bases lay in between.

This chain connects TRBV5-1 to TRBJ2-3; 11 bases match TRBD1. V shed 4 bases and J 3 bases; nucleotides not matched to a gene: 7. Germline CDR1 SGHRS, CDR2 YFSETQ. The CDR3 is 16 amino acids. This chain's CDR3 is CASSPTGTGGTDTQYF. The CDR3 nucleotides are TGCGCCAGCAGCCCGACCGGGACAGGGGGAACAGATACGCAGTATTTT.

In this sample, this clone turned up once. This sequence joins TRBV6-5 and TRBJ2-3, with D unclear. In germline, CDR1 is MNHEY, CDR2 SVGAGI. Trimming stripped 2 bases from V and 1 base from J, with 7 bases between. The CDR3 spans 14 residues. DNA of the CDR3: TGTGCCAGCAGTTACATACTCGGCACAGATACGCAGTATTTT. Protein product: CASSYILGTDTQYF.

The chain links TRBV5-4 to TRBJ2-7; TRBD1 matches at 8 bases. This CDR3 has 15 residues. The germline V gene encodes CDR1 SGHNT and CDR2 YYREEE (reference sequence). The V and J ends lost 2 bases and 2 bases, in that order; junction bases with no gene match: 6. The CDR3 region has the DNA TGTGCCAGCAGCTTCCCAGGGGGCGCAACCTACGAGCAGTACTTC. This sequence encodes CASSFPGGATYEQYF.

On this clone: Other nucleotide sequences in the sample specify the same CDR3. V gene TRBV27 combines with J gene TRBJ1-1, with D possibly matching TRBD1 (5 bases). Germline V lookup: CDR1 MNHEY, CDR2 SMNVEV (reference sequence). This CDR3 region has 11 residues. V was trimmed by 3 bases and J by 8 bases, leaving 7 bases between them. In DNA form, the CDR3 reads TGTGCCAGCAGTTTTGGGGGGGAAGCTTTCTTT. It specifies CASSFGGEAFF.

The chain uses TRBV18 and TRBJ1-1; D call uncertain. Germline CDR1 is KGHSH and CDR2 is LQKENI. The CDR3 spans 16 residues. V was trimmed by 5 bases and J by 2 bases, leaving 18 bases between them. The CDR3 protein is CASSSGMANLNTEAFF. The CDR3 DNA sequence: TGTGCCAGCTCATCCGGGATGGCTAATCTTAACACTGAAGCTTTCTTT.

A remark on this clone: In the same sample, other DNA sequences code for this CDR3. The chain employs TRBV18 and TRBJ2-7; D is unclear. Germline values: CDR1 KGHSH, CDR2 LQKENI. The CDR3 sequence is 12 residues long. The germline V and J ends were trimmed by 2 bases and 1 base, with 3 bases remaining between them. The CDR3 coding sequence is TGTGCCAGCTCACCATCGTCCTACGAGCAGTACTTC. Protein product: CASSPSSYEQYF.